The rows below give T cell receptor beta chains drawn from one sample of a study of cytomegalovirus exposure and HLA in healthy donors. Profiling relied on immunoSEQ multiplex PCR, and the TCRdb table lists in-frame clones only, not all of them. The table includes 110,000 to 150,000 clones, roughly 90% detected once. The specimen sequenced was PBMCs. The source of these receptors is a man between 18 and 35 years old in good health and CMV-seronegative. Both conserved end residues are part of each CDR3. A D gene is named only where the DNA matches it firmly. Rows give clone size only sometimes, using once, few, many, or a class for an expanded clone.

>.|TRBJ1-2|.|14|TRBV5-6
TGTGCCAGCAGTTTCGGGACACCGGTCTATGGCTACACCTTC
CASSFGTPVYGYTF
>TRBD2|TRBJ2-2|.|16|TRBV4-2
TGTGCCAGCAGCCAGACTAGCGGGGGGTACACCGGGGAGCTGTTTTTT
CASSQTSGGYTGELFF
>TRBD1|TRBJ1-2|.|12|TRBV10-2
TGCGCCAGCACCGACAGGGCCTATGGCTACACCTTC
CASTDRAYGYTF
>.|TRBJ2-2|.|13|TRBV10-3
TGTGCCATCAGCTTTCGACAGGCCGGGGAGCTGTTTTTT
CAISFRQAGELFF
>.|TRBJ1-1|.|17|TRBV6-1
TGTGCCAGCAGTGAATTTGACAGGTCTTACTTGAACACTGAAGCTTTCTTT
CASSEFDRSYLNTEAFF
>TRBD1|TRBJ2-7|.|14|TRBV19
TGTGCCAGTAGTATGGTAGGGACAGGGTACGAGCAGTACTTC
CASSMVGTGYEQYF
>TRBD1|TRBJ1-2|.|15|TRBV6-1
TGTGCCAGCAGTTCCCGGGACAGGGGGATTGTTGGCTACACCTTC
CASSSRDRGIVGYTF
>.|TRBJ1-4|once|16|TRBV19
TGTGCCAGTAGTCTTTTTATCAGGGCTGCTAATGAAAAACTGTTTTTT
CASSLFIRAANEKLFF
>.|TRBJ1-5|.|16|TRBV6-6
TGTGCCAGCAGTTACCCTCGGACAGAGGGGAATCAGCCCCAGCATTTT
CASSYPRTEGNQPQHF
>.|TRBJ1-2|once|16|TRBV18
TGTGCCAGCTCACCAGAGACACTGGGAGCTAACTATGGCTACACCTTC
CASSPETLGANYGYTF
>.|TRBJ2-2|.|16|TRBV6-6
TGTGCCAGCAGTTACAGGCAGGGTTCCGCGTCCGGGGAGCTGTTTTTT
CASSYRQGSASGELFF
>TRBD2|TRBJ2-3|.|17|TRBV10-3
TGTGCCATCAGTGGGTCGACTAGCGGGGGGCCCACAGATACGCAGTATTTT
CAISGSTSGGPTDTQYF
>.|TRBJ2-6|.|14|TRBV6-4
TGTGCCAGCAGCGGACAATCGGGGGCCAACGTCCTGACTTTC
CASSGQSGANVLTF
>.|TRBJ1-4|.|14|TRBV5-1
TGCGCCAGCAGCTTGGCTCAGGGTGGAGAAAAACTGTTTTTT
CASSLAQGGEKLFF
>TRBD2|TRBJ2-4|.|15|TRBV7-8
TGTGCCAGCAGCTTAGGAACGGGACTACCAAACATTCAGTACTTC
CASSLGTGLPNIQYF
>.|TRBJ2-2|.|15|TRBV13
TGTGCCAGCAGCTTAGGGCTAGGGAACACCGGGGAGCTGTTTTTT
CASSLGLGNTGELFF
>.|TRBJ2-2|.|14|TRBV11-2
TGTGCCAGCAGCTCCCAGGGGAACACCGGGGAGCTGTTTTTT
CASSSQGNTGELFF
>.|TRBJ2-3|.|14|TRBV5-1
TGCGCCAGCAGCTCCCCAGGGGTCTCAGATACGCAGTATTTT
CASSSPGVSDTQYF
>.|TRBJ1-3|.|13|TRBV19
TGTGCCAGTAGTTTACAAGAAGGAAACACCATATATTTT
CASSLQEGNTIYF
>TRBD2|TRBJ2-4|.|16|TRBV9
TGTGCCAGCAGCGTAGGCCTAGCGGGAGGGGGAAACATTCAGTACTTC
CASSVGLAGGGNIQYF
>.|TRBJ1-3|.|13|TRBV7-8
TGTGCCAGCAGCTTGACAGACAGAAACACCATATATTTT
CASSLTDRNTIYF